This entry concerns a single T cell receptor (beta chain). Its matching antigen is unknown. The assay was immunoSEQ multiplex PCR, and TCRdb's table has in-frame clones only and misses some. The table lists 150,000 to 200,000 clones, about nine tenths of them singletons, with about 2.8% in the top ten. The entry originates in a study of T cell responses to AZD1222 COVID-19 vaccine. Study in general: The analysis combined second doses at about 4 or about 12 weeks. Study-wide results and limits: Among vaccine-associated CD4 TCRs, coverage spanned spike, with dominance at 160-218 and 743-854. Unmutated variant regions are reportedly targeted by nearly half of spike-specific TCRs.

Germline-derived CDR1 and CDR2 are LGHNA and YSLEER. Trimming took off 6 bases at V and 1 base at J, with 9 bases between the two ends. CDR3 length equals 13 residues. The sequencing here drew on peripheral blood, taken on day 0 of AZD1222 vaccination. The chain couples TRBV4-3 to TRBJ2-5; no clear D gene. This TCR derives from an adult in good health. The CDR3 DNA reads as TGCGCCAGCAGTTTAGGTTTCCAAGAGACCCAGTACTTC. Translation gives CASSLGFQETQYF.